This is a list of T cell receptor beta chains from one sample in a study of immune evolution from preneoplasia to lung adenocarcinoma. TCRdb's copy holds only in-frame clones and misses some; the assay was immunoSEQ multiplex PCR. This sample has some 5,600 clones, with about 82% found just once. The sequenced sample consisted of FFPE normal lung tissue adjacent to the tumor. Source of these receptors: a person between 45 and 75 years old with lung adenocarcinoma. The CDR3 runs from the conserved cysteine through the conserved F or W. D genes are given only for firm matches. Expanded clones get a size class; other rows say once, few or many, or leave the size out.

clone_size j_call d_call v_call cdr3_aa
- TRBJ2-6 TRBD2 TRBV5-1 CASGLAGGAGANVLTF
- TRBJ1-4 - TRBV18 CASSAGVSEKLFF
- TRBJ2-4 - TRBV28 CASRLVGTGHQDIQYF
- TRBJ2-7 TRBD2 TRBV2 CASTGTSGNIYEQYF
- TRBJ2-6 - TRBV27 CAVSPLGLSSGANVLTF
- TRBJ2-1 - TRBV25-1 CASSVKSLEQFF
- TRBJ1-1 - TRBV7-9 CASSLGTISSGEAFF
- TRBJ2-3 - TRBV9 CASSALGGYSTDTQYF
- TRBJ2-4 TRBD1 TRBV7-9 CASRPGQGGNIQYF
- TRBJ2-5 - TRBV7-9 CASSLDWLETQYF
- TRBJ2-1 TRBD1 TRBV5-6 CASRSGTGSSYNEQFF
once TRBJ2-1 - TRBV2 CASSALGSLDEQFF
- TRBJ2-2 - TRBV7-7 CASSFLVVGTGELFF
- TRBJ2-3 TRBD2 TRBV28 CASTGGPENTQYF
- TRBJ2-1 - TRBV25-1 CASFSGSPYNEQFF
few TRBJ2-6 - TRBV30 CAWSVLGAGANVLTF
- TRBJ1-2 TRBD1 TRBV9 CASSAHSGGGYGYTF
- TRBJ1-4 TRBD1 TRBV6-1 CASSGQGTIEKLFF